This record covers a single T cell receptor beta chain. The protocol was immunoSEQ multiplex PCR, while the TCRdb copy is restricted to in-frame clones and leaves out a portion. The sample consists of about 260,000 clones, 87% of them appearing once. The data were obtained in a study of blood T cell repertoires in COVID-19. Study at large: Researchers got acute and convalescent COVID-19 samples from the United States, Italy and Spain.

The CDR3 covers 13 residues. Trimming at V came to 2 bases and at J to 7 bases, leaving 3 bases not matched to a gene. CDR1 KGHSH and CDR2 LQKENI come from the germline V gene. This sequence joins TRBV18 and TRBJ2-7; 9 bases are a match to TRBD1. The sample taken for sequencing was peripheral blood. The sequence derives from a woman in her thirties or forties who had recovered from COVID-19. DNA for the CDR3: TGTGCCAGCTCACCAGGGACAGGGTGGGAGCAGTACTTC. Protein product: CASSPGTGWEQYF.